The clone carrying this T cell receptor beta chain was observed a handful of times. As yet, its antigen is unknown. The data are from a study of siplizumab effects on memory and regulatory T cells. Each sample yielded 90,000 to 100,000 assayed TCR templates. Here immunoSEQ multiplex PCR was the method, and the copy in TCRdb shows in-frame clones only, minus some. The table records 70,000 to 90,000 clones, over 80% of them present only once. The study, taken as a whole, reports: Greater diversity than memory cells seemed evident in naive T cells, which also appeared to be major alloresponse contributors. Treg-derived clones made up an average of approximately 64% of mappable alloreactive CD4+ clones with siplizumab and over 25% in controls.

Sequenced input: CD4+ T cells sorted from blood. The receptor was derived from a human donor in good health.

CDR3 residues: CASSLVDEQYF. The CDR3 bases are TGTGCCAGCAGCTTGGTCGATGAGCAGTACTTC. The chain links TRBV5-6 to TRBJ2-7; D gene uncertain. The V gene lost 0 bases and the J gene lost 7 bases, with 5 bases spanning the gap. Looked up from germline, CDR1 is SGHDT and CDR2 is YYEEEE. The CDR3 runs to 11 residues.